Listed below are T cell receptor beta chains from one sample, sequenced in a study of blood T cell repertoires in COVID-19. Clones were read by immunoSEQ multiplex PCR, and TCRdb kept only the in-frame ones, dropping some. The data hold more than 110,000 clones, with approximately 85% observed a single time. Sequences were obtained from peripheral blood. Receptors were obtained from a man aged 45-65 years with acute or convalescent COVID-19. Each CDR3 is given with its conserved first and last residue. A D gene is named only where the DNA matches it firmly. Where a row states a size, it is once, few, many or the class of an expanded clone; other rows omit it.

V gene	D gene	clone size	J gene	CDR3 protein	CDR3 DNA
TRBV15	NA	NA	TRBJ1-4	CATSRPSPRPTGPAEKLFF	TGTGCCACCAGCAGACCTTCGCCGAGGCCCACAGGGCCTGCGGAAAAACTGTTTTTT
TRBV27	TRBD1	few	TRBJ1-2	CASSPLRDRAGYTF	TGTGCCAGCAGTCCCCTCCGGGACAGGGCTGGCTACACCTTC
TRBV2	NA	NA	TRBJ1-5	CASVPGQSKQPQHF	TGTGCCAGCGTGCCGGGACAATCGAAGCAGCCCCAGCATTTT
TRBV19	TRBD1	NA	TRBJ2-7	CASSMGDRREQYF	TGTGCCAGTAGTATGGGGGACAGGCGCGAGCAGTACTTC
TRBV7-8	NA	NA	TRBJ2-7	CASSFSVRSYEQYF	TGTGCCAGCAGCTTTTCCGTTCGGTCCTACGAGCAGTACTTC
TRBV3-1/TRBV3-2	NA	NA	TRBJ1-2	CASSQDEGVNGYTF	TGTGCCAGCAGCCAAGATGAAGGGGTGAATGGCTACACCTTC
TRBV5-1	TRBD2	NA	TRBJ2-7	CASSIPTSGGLDEQYF	TGCGCCAGCAGCATCCCGACTAGCGGGGGGTTGGACGAGCAGTACTTC
TRBV10-1	NA	NA	TRBJ1-4	CASSESREKLFF	TGCGCCAGCAGTGAGTCACGGGAAAAACTGTTTTTT
TRBV9	TRBD2	NA	TRBJ2-3	CASSAGTSGSTDTQYF	TGTGCCAGCAGCGCGGGGACTAGCGGGAGCACAGATACGCAGTATTTT
TRBV13	TRBD2	NA	TRBJ2-1	CASSLFLAGAHFGDEQFF	TGTGCCAGCAGCTTATTTCTAGCGGGAGCTCATTTTGGGGATGAGCAGTTCTTC
TRBV18	NA	once	TRBJ2-2	CASSPLAAAGELFF	TGTGCCAGCTCACCCCTGGCAGCGGCCGGGGAGCTGTTTTTT
TRBV5-4	TRBD2	NA	TRBJ2-7	CASSRTSGVYEQYF	TGTGCCAGCAGTCGGACTAGCGGTGTCTACGAGCAGTACTTC
TRBV5-4	TRBD1	NA	TRBJ1-6	CASRSRQGGNSPLHF	TGTGCCAGCAGGTCACGACAGGGTGGAAATTCACCCCTCCACTTT
TRBV6-5	TRBD1	NA	TRBJ1-1	CASRRDRGSNTEAFF	TGTGCCAGCAGAAGGGACAGGGGATCGAACACTGAAGCTTTCTTT